The clone carrying this TCR beta chain showed up just a few times. Its cognate antigen is unknown. MiXCR was run by TCRdb on the 5' RACE reads, yielding one entry per CDR3 protein. The sample shows about 100,000 distinct CDR3 sequences, 4% to 4.5% of them seen only once. The data belong to a study of spatial heterogeneity in lung cancer. Study details: Detected beta-chain sequences consistently exceeded alpha-chain sequences. The average appearance count of each unique TCR and UMI combination in raw reads was more than nine. Study results and limitations: Counts that tracked tumor mutation counts were those of expanded intratumoral alpha and beta TCRs.

Trimming removed 3 bases at V and 0 bases at J, with 12 bases between. In germline, CDR1 is MGHRA, CDR2 YSYEKL. The CDR3 runs to 16 residues. Time point meaning: sample taken at primary tumor resection. There were around 72 donors, all of them untreated patients with early-stage non-small cell lung cancer. No cell sorting; template was whole RNA from tumor, lung tissue or PBMC. The receptor comes from a male donor with early-stage non-small cell lung cancer. The chain couples TRBV4-1 to TRBJ2-1; D remains unclear. Sequenced here: lung tumor tissue, sampled at surgery. The CDR3: CASSHRPGSSYNEQFF. The CDR3 DNA reads as TGCGCCAGCAGCCACCGTCCCGGCAGCTCCTACAATGAGCAGTTCTTC.